This entry lists 9 T cell receptor beta chains sequenced from one sample in a study of human T cells and chemical hapten exposure. Each CDR3 protein is one row after TCRdb ran MiXCR on the RACE reads. Of around 380,000 distinct CDR3 sequences in the sample, 4.5% to 5.5% were seen once. Time point reported: pre-sensitization, week 0. Treatment described: therapeutic diphenylcyclopropenone sensitization with weekly scalp DPC. The specimen was whole blood, collected in connection with sensitization to the hapten diphenylcyclopropenone (DPC). Source of these receptors: a woman under 30 with alopecia areata. Some clones in this sample may be carry-over from other donors' samples.

The chain combines TRBV5-4 with TRBJ1-1, with 7 bases lining up with TRBD1. V gave up 4 bases and J gave up 7 bases; unmatched junction bases: 10. The V gene's germline CDR1 is SGHNT and CDR2 YYREEE (reference sequence). CDR3 length: 14 amino acids. The chain's CDR3 is CASSIVDRPHEAFF. CDR3 DNA sequence: TGTGCCAGCAGCATTGTGGACAGGCCGCATGAAGCTTTCTTT.

The CDR3 spells CSVDKGAGGYNEQFF. In nucleotides, the CDR3 is TGCAGCGTTGATAAGGGAGCGGGGGGCTACAATGAGCAGTTCTTC. V is TRBV29-1 and J is TRBJ2-1; 9 positions agree with TRBD2. Trimming took 3 bases from V and 3 from J; bases not matched to a gene: 6. This CDR3 has 15 residues. Germline lookup yields CDR1 SQVTM and CDR2 ANQGSEA.

A few counts support this clonotype. The J gene is TRBJ2-5, the V gene TRBV6-5; a weak D match, TRBD2 (7 bases). Per the germline V gene, CDR1 is MNHEY and CDR2 is SVGAGI. The V and J ends lost 6 bases and 5 bases respectively, with 19 bases between them. This CDR3 has 15 residues. CDR3 in amino acids: CASSPQIRGGETQYF. The CDR3 nucleotides are TGTGCCAGCAGCCCGCAAATCAGGGGAGGGGAGACCCAGTACTTC.

This clonotype came up a few times. The chain is built from TRBV4-3 and TRBJ2-3; D unresolved. The CDR3 totals 17 residues. Trimming shortened V by 0 bases and J by 0 bases, and 13 bases separated the two germline ends. Per the germline V gene, CDR1 is LGHNA and CDR2 is YSLEER. The CDR3 sequence: CASSQELVFSSTDTQYF. DNA for the CDR3: TGCGCCAGCAGCCAAGAGTTAGTCTTTTCTAGCACAGATACGCAGTATTTT.

The sample holds many counts of this clonotype. The chain carries TRBV7-6 and TRBJ2-6; D ambiguous. This CDR3 region has 19 residues. With 4 bases removed from V and 4 bases from J, the gap between germline ends came to 23 bases. The germline V gene encodes CDR1 SGHVS and CDR2 FNYEAQ. As DNA, the CDR3 is TGTGCCAGCAGCTCCGACTCCGCTCCCGTCGCCGGCGGGGCCAACGTCCTGACTTTC. This codes for CASSSDSAPVAGGANVLTF. The entire variable domain, with the rest obtained from reference TRBV7-6 and TRBJ2-6, is as follows: GAGVSQSPRYKVTKRGQDVALRCDPISGHVSLYWYRQALGQGPEFLTYFNYEAQQDKSGLPNDRFSAERPEGSISTLTIQRTEQRDSAMYRCASSSDSAPVAGGANVLTFGAGSRLTVL.

This clonotype was counted many times. The chain combines TRBV9 with TRBJ1-3; D is unclear. The CDR3 runs to 14 residues. The germline V gene has CDR1 SGDLS and CDR2 YYNGEE. V shed 3 bases and J shed 0 bases, with 7 bases lying between them. CDR3 residues: CASSGSISGNTIYF. The CDR3 DNA reads TGTGCCAGCAGCGGGAGTATCTCTGGAAACACCATATATTTT.

This chain uses TRBV5-1 with TRBJ1-4; 8 bases line up with TRBD1. CDR3 length: 15 residues. Germline CDR1 is SGHRS and CDR2 is YFSETQ. V dropped 3 bases and J dropped 3; count of bases not matched to a gene: 4. Written as DNA, the CDR3 is TGCGCCAGCAGCTACACAGGGGGATCTAATGAAAAACTGTTTTTT. It is translated as CASSYTGGSNEKLFF.

Concerning this clonotype itself: Germline and junction disagree at one end, which may indicate a read error. The genes are TRBV6-6 and TRBJ1-5; D unresolved. The germline gives CDR1 MNHNY, CDR2 SVGAGI (reference sequence). This CDR3 region has 12 residues. CDR3 in DNA: TGTGCCAGCAGTTACGGCAAACAGCCCCAGCATTTT. Its translation: CASSYGKQPQHF.

The rearrangement joins TRBV4-2 to TRBJ2-3; D may be TRBD1 or TRBD2 (5 bases each). Germline V gene data show CDR1 as LGHNA and CDR2 as YNFKEQ. This CDR3 has 17 residues. V gave up 0 bases and J gave up 8 bases, with 21 bases separating them. CDR3 loop: CASSQDGGRSTVATQYF. As DNA, the CDR3 is TGTGCCAGCAGCCAAGATGGGGGTAGGTCAACGGTGGCTACGCAGTATTTT.